The following is a T cell receptor beta chain sequence with its context. The antigen is not known. The CDR3 has 15 amino acids. V gave up 3 bases and J gave up 2 bases; unmatched junction bases: 4. Germline CDR1 SGHTA, CDR2 FQGNSA. This sample is drawn from a study of siplizumab effects on memory and regulatory T cells. Study results and limitations: Naive T cells appeared more diverse than memory cells and seemed to be major alloresponse contributors. Siplizumab significantly decreased alloreactive sequences from unstimulated CD4+ memory cells. No more than a minor fraction of alloreactive clones could be traced back to unstimulated subsets. Whether proliferating Tregs in siplizumab cultures suppress was not functionally confirmed.

Produced via immunoSEQ multiplex PCR; TCRdb's table is partial and in-frame only. The table includes roughly 100,000 clones, more than 85% detected once. The origin of this receptor is a human donor in good health. V gene TRBV7-2 combines with J gene TRBJ2-5, with 9 bases aligning to TRBD2. The sample was CD4+ T cells sorted from blood. CDR3 protein: CASSFWREGQETQYF. CDR3 bases: TGTGCCAGCAGCTTTTGGCGGGAGGGACAAGAGACCCAGTACTTC.